The clone carrying this TCR beta chain was found many times. This sample was included in a study of T cells in Graves' hyperthyroidism and ophthalmopathy. Whole-study context: Peripheral blood draws took place at initial diagnosis, ahead of any treatment.

Ophthalmopathy patients had Clinical Activity Score at least 3, NOSPECS grade at least 4, duration under 3 months. 10 ml of fresh peripheral blood supplied the PBMCs. Amplification of TCR beta CDR3 regions used RNA as the template. During a first-round RT-PCR of the TCR CDR3, the HTBI primer set was used. TCRdb ran MiXCR on the multiplex PCR reads and lists one entry per CDR3 protein. The table lists about 640,000 distinct CDR3 sequences, more than 20% of them singletons. The CDR3 extends over 13 amino acids. V shed 0 bases and J shed 4 bases, with 7 bases lying between them. CDR1 and CDR2 from the germline V gene are KGHSH and LQKENI.

The receptor's source is a man younger than 45 with Graves' ophthalmopathy. The chain carries TRBV18 and TRBJ2-7, with D hard to call. Sequencing input: blood. The CDR3 here is CASSPPSLYEQYF. In DNA, the CDR3 is TGTGCCAGCTCACCACCGTCCCTGTACGAGCAGTACTTC. Full variable domain (outside the CDR3, taken from reference TRBV18 and TRBJ2-7): NAGVMQNPRHLVRRRGQEARLRCSPMKGHSHVYWYRQLPEEGLKFMVYLQKENIIDESGMPKERFSAEFPKEGPSILRIQQVVRGDSAAYFCASSPPSLYEQYFGPGTRLTVT.